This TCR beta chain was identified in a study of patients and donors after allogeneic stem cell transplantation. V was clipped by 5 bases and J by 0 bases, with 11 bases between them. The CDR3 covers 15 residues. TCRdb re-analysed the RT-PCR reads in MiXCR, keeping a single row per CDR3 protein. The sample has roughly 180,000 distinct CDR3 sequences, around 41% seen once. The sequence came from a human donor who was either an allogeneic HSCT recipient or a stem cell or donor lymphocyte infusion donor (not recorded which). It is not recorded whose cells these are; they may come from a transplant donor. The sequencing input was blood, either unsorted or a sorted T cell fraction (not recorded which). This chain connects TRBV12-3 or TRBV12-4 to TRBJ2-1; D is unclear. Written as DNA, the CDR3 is TGTGCCAGCAGTCCCGTCCCGCCCTCCTACAATGAGCAGTTCTTC. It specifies CASSPVPPSYNEQFF.